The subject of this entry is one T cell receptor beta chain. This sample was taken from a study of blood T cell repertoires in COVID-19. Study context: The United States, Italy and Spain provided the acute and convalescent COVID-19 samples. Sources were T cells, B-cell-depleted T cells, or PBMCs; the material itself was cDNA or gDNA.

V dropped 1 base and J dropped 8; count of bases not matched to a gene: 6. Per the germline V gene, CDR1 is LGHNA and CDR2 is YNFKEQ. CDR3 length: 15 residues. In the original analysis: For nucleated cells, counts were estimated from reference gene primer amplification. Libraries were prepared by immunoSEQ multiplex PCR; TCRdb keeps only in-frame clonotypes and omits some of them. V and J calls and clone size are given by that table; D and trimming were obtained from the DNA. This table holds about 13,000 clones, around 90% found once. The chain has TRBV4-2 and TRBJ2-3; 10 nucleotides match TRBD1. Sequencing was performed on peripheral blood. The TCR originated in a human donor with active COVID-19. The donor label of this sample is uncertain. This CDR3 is CASSQGTGGPATQYF. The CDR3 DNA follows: TGTGCCAGCAGCCAAGGGACAGGGGGTCCAGCTACGCAGTATTTT.